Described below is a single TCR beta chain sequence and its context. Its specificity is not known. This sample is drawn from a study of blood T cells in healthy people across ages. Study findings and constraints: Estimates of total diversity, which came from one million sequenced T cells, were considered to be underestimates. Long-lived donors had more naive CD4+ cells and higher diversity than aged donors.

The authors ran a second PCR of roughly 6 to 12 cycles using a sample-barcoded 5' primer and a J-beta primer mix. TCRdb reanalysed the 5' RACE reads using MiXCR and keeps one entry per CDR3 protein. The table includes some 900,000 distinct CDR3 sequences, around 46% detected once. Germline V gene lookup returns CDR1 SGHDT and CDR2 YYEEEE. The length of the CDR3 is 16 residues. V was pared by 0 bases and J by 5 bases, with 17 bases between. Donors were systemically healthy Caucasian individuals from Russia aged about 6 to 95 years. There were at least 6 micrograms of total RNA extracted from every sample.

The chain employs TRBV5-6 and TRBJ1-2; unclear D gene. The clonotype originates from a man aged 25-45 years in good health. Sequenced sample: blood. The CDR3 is CASSLGGEGPSYGYTF. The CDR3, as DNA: TGTGCCAGCAGCTTGGGCGGAGAAGGCCCCTCATATGGCTACACCTTC.